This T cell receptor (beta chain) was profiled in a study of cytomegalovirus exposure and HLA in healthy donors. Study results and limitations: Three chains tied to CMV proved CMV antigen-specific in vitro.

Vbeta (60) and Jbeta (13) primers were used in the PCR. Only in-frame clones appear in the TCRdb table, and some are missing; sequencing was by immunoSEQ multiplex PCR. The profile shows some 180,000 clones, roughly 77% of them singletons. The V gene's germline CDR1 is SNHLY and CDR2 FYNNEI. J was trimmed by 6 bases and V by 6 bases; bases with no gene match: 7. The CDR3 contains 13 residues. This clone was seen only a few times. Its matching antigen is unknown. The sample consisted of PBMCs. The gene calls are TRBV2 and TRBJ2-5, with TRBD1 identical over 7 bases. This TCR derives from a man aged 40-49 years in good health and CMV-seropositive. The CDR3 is CASRTTGTQTQYF. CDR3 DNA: TGTGCCAGCAGGACGACAGGGACGCAGACCCAGTACTTC.